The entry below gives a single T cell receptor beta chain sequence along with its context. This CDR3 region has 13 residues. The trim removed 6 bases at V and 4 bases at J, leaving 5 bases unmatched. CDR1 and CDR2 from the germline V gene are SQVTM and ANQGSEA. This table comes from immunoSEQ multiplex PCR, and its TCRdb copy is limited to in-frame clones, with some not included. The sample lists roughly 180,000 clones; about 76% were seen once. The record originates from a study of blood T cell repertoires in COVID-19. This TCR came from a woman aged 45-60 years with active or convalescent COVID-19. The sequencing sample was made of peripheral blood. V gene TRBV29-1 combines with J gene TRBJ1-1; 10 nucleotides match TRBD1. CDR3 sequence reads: CSVGTGVGTEAFF. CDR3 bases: TGCAGCGTGGGGACAGGGGTGGGCACTGAAGCTTTCTTT.